This T cell receptor beta chain was captured by sequencing in a study of OX40 agonist ivuxolimab in advanced cancers. CDR1 is SGHVS, CDR2 FNYEAQ, per germline. V dropped 2 bases and J dropped 5 bases, with 9 bases sitting between them. The CDR3 runs to 14 residues. Some clones are missing from TCRdb's copy, which holds only in-frame ones; the method was immunoSEQ multiplex PCR. Here the sample spans some 100,000 clones, about 85% being singletons. Details on this clone: Its antigen is unknown.

Findings of the study overall: Expanded peripheral T-cell antigen specificity went undetermined. Among T cells, CD8+ cells averaged more expanded clones than CD4+ cells.

This material consisted of CD4+ or CD8+ T cells sorted from blood, taken in a trial of the OX40 agonist ivuxolimab. This TCR was sampled from an adult with an advanced solid tumor such as melanoma, head and neck, liver or kidney cancer. The chain is built from TRBV7-6 and TRBJ1-4; D gene unclear. The DNA for the CDR3 is TGTGCCAGCAGCTTAATTCCGCTCAATGAAAAACTGTTTTTT. Translating gives CASSLIPLNEKLFF.